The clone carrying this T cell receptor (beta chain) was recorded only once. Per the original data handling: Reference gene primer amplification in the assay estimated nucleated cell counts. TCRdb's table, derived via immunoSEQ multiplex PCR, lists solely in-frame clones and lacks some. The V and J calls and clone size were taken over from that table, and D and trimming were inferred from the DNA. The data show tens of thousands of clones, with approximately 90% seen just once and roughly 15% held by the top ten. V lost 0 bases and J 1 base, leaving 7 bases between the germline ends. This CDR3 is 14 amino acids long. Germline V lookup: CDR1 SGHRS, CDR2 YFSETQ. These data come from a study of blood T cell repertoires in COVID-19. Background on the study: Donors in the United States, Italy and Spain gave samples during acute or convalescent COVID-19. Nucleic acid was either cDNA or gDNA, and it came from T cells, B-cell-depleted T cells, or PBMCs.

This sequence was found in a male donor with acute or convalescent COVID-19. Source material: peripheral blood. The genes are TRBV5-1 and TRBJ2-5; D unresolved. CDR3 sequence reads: CASSLVLPQETQYF. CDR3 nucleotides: TGCGCCAGCAGCTTGGTACTACCCCAAGAGACCCAGTACTTC.